This is a list of T cell receptor beta chains from one sample in a study of T-cell reconstitution after alpha-beta-depleted transplantation in children. Each CDR3 protein is one row after TCRdb ran MiXCR on the PCR reads. The data contain about 830,000 distinct CDR3 sequences, roughly 15% of them singletons. This material consisted of PBMCs, mostly from graft donor cells, taken 360 days after TCRalphabeta/CD19-depleted stem cell transplant. These receptors came from a male patient aged 5 to 17 who had a stem cell transplant for acute lymphoblastic leukemia, so the T cells may come from the graft donor. CDR3s include the opening cysteine and the closing phenylalanine or tryptophan. The order of the fields is CDR3 length, V gene, J gene, D gene, clone size, CDR3 protein, CDR3 DNA. The D gene is left open where the match is weak. Expanded clones are given a class, and other clones once, few, many or no size at all.

CDR3 length: 13; V gene: TRBV4-1; J gene: TRBJ2-1; D gene: NA; clone size: few; CDR3 protein: CASSQAQGGEQFF; CDR3 DNA: TGCGCCAGCAGCCAAGCGCAGGGGGGGGAGCAGTTCTTC
CDR3 length: 14; V gene: TRBV5-1; J gene: TRBJ1-2; D gene: NA; clone size: NA; CDR3 protein: CASSLSPGDYGYTF; CDR3 DNA: TGCGCCAGCAGCTTGTCGCCGGGGGATTATGGCTACACCTTC
CDR3 length: 18; V gene: TRBV29-1; J gene: TRBJ1-4; D gene: NA; clone size: NA; CDR3 protein: CSVTEGGYVAGVNEKLFF; CDR3 DNA: TGCAGCGTGACGGAAGGAGGATATGTGGCGGGGGTAAATGAAAAACTGTTTTTT
CDR3 length: 16; V gene: TRBV4-1; J gene: TRBJ2-1; D gene: TRBD2; clone size: NA; CDR3 protein: CASSQGSTSGYNEQFF; CDR3 DNA: TGCGCCAGCAGCCAAGGTTCGACTAGCGGCTACAATGAGCAGTTCTTC
CDR3 length: 14; V gene: TRBV27; J gene: TRBJ2-2; D gene: NA; clone size: few; CDR3 protein: CASSPSNDRRELFF; CDR3 DNA: TGTGCCAGCAGCCCAAGTAACGACCGCCGGGAGCTGTTTTTT
CDR3 length: 13; V gene: TRBV7-7; J gene: TRBJ2-3; D gene: NA; clone size: NA; CDR3 protein: CASSSQHTDTQYF; CDR3 DNA: TGTGCCAGCAGCTCCCAACACACAGATACGCAGTATTTT
CDR3 length: 13; V gene: TRBV20-1; J gene: TRBJ1-3; D gene: NA; clone size: NA; CDR3 protein: CSAKSGVGNTIYF; CDR3 DNA: TGCAGTGCTAAGTCAGGCGTTGGAAACACCATATATTTT
CDR3 length: 13; V gene: TRBV20-1; J gene: TRBJ2-7; D gene: NA; clone size: NA; CDR3 protein: CSAGNRYTYEQYF; CDR3 DNA: TGCAGTGCTGGAAACAGGTATACCTACGAGCAGTACTTC
CDR3 length: 14; V gene: TRBV7-8; J gene: TRBJ1-1; D gene: TRBD1; clone size: NA; CDR3 protein: CASSPSVQGAEAFF; CDR3 DNA: TGTGCCAGCAGCCCGAGTGTGCAGGGGGCTGAAGCTTTCTTT
CDR3 length: 15; V gene: TRBV5-1; J gene: TRBJ2-7; D gene: TRBD1; clone size: NA; CDR3 protein: CASSSGQGISYEQYF; CDR3 DNA: TGCGCCAGCAGCTCAGGACAGGGAATATCCTACGAGCAGTACTTC
CDR3 length: 18; V gene: TRBV20-1; J gene: TRBJ2-1; D gene: TRBD2; clone size: many; CDR3 protein: CSARDYSGRAGPQWEQFF; CDR3 DNA: TGCAGTGCTAGAGATTACAGCGGGAGGGCCGGGCCACAATGGGAGCAGTTCTTC
CDR3 length: 14; V gene: TRBV6-5; J gene: TRBJ2-7; D gene: TRBD1; clone size: NA; CDR3 protein: CASSYSTGVIEQYF; CDR3 DNA: TGTGCCAGCAGTTACTCCACAGGGGTAATCGAGCAGTACTTC
CDR3 length: 15; V gene: TRBV12-3/TRBV12-4; J gene: TRBJ2-1; D gene: NA; clone size: few; CDR3 protein: CASSLGWAGDNEQFF; CDR3 DNA: TGTGCCAGCAGTTTAGGATGGGCAGGGGACAATGAGCAGTTCTTC
CDR3 length: 18; V gene: TRBV24-1; J gene: TRBJ2-2; D gene: TRBD2; clone size: NA; CDR3 protein: CATSDLWLGGRRTGELFF; CDR3 DNA: TGTGCCACCAGTGATTTATGGCTGGGCGGGAGGCGGACCGGGGAGCTGTTTTTT
CDR3 length: 15; V gene: TRBV10-3; J gene: TRBJ2-7; D gene: NA; clone size: many; CDR3 protein: CAISEQSVWVYEQYF; CDR3 DNA: TGTGCCATCAGTGAGCAATCAGTTTGGGTCTACGAGCAGTACTTC
CDR3 length: 14; V gene: TRBV28; J gene: TRBJ2-1; D gene: NA; clone size: NA; CDR3 protein: CASSLYTGNNEQFF; CDR3 DNA: TGTGCCAGCAGTTTATATACAGGAAACAATGAGCAGTTCTTC
CDR3 length: 15; V gene: TRBV19; J gene: TRBJ1-5; D gene: TRBD1; clone size: NA; CDR3 protein: CASSRTGGNGQPQHF; CDR3 DNA: TGTGCCAGTAGTAGGACAGGGGGAAATGGTCAGCCCCAGCATTTT
CDR3 length: 16; V gene: TRBV5-1; J gene: TRBJ2-7; D gene: TRBD1; clone size: many; CDR3 protein: CASSFGDRASSYEQYF; CDR3 DNA: TGCGCCAGCAGCTTCGGAGACAGGGCATCCTCCTACGAGCAGTACTTC
CDR3 length: 13; V gene: TRBV20-1; J gene: TRBJ2-2; D gene: NA; clone size: NA; CDR3 protein: CSARAGVTGELFF; CDR3 DNA: TGCAGTGCTAGAGCGGGAGTCACCGGGGAGCTGTTTTTT
CDR3 length: 13; V gene: TRBV7-3; J gene: TRBJ1-6; D gene: NA; clone size: NA; CDR3 protein: CASSHGGGSPLHF; CDR3 DNA: TGTGCCAGCAGCCACGGGGGCGGTTCACCCCTCCACTTT
CDR3 length: 14; V gene: TRBV18; J gene: TRBJ1-2; D gene: TRBD1; clone size: few; CDR3 protein: CASSWTGEFVGYTF; CDR3 DNA: TGTGCCAGCTCATGGACAGGGGAGTTCGTTGGCTACACCTTC
CDR3 length: 15; V gene: TRBV6-4; J gene: TRBJ2-1; D gene: TRBD1; clone size: NA; CDR3 protein: CASSDSYRGVNEQFF; CDR3 DNA: TGTGCCAGCAGTGACTCCTACAGGGGAGTGAATGAGCAGTTCTTC
CDR3 length: 17; V gene: TRBV18; J gene: TRBJ2-6; D gene: NA; clone size: NA; CDR3 protein: CASSPRAGLSGANVLTF; CDR3 DNA: TGTGCCAGCTCACCACGTGCCGGCCTCTCTGGGGCCAACGTCCTGACTTTC
CDR3 length: 11; V gene: TRBV3-1; J gene: TRBJ2-2; D gene: NA; clone size: NA; CDR3 protein: CASSQAWELFF; CDR3 DNA: TGTGCCAGCAGCCAAGCATGGGAGCTGTTTTTT
CDR3 length: 14; V gene: TRBV27; J gene: TRBJ2-2; D gene: NA; clone size: many; CDR3 protein: CASSLVAWTGELFF; CDR3 DNA: TGTGCCAGCAGTTTAGTGGCCTGGACCGGGGAGCTGTTTTTT
CDR3 length: 16; V gene: TRBV29-1; J gene: TRBJ2-5; D gene: TRBD2; clone size: NA; CDR3 protein: CSVEAEQLAGGETQYF; CDR3 DNA: TGCAGCGTTGAAGCCGAGCAGCTAGCGGGAGGGGAGACCCAGTACTTC
CDR3 length: 16; V gene: TRBV6-1; J gene: TRBJ2-1; D gene: TRBD2; clone size: once; CDR3 protein: CASSERTSGRGNEQFF; CDR3 DNA: TGTGCCAGCAGTGAACGGACTAGCGGGAGGGGAAATGAGCAGTTCTTC
CDR3 length: 13; V gene: TRBV6-1; J gene: TRBJ1-2; D gene: NA; clone size: once; CDR3 protein: CASWSHQDYGYTF; CDR3 DNA: TGTGCCAGCTGGTCCCACCAAGACTATGGCTACACCTTC
CDR3 length: 14; V gene: TRBV20-1; J gene: TRBJ2-1; D gene: TRBD2; clone size: few; CDR3 protein: CSAGGGSSYNEQFF; CDR3 DNA: TGCAGTGCTGGGGGGGGGAGCTCCTACAATGAGCAGTTCTTC
CDR3 length: 12; V gene: TRBV2; J gene: TRBJ2-1; D gene: NA; clone size: NA; CDR3 protein: CASTYSGHEQFF; CDR3 DNA: TGTGCCAGCACTTATAGCGGACATGAGCAGTTCTTC
CDR3 length: 16; V gene: TRBV28; J gene: TRBJ2-3; D gene: NA; clone size: many; CDR3 protein: CASSLWGPGRTDTQYF; CDR3 DNA: TGTGCCAGCAGTTTATGGGGACCGGGGCGCACAGATACGCAGTATTTT
CDR3 length: 14; V gene: TRBV10-3; J gene: TRBJ1-1; D gene: TRBD1; clone size: once; CDR3 protein: CAISEVPGGTEAFF; CDR3 DNA: TGTGCCATCAGCGAAGTTCCAGGGGGCACTGAAGCTTTCTTT
CDR3 length: 17; V gene: TRBV7-9; J gene: TRBJ1-2; D gene: NA; clone size: many; CDR3 protein: CASSQGTAIPLPYGYTF; CDR3 DNA: TGTGCCAGCAGCCAGGGGACCGCGATTCCCCTTCCCTATGGCTACACCTTC
CDR3 length: 13; V gene: TRBV5-1; J gene: TRBJ2-5; D gene: NA; clone size: NA; CDR3 protein: CASSLRFGETQYF; CDR3 DNA: TGCGCCAGCAGCTTGAGGTTCGGAGAGACCCAGTACTTC
CDR3 length: 14; V gene: TRBV5-1; J gene: TRBJ1-6; D gene: NA; clone size: NA; CDR3 protein: CASRKTGGNSPLHF; CDR3 DNA: TGCGCCAGCAGAAAGACGGGGGGTAATTCACCCCTCCACTTT
CDR3 length: 16; V gene: TRBV28; J gene: TRBJ1-1; D gene: NA; clone size: few; CDR3 protein: CASRESGGWVNTEAFF; CDR3 DNA: TGTGCCAGCAGGGAGTCCGGGGGCTGGGTGAACACTGAAGCTTTCTTT
CDR3 length: 12; V gene: TRBV20-1; J gene: TRBJ1-2; D gene: NA; clone size: NA; CDR3 protein: CSARGGWGGYTF; CDR3 DNA: TGCAGTGCTAGAGGAGGGTGGGGTGGCTACACCTTC
CDR3 length: 15; V gene: TRBV4-1; J gene: TRBJ1-2; D gene: TRBD1; clone size: few; CDR3 protein: CASSQARVRGYGYTF; CDR3 DNA: TGCGCCAGCAGCCAAGCTAGAGTCAGGGGGTATGGCTACACCTTC
CDR3 length: 12; V gene: TRBV5-1; J gene: TRBJ2-5; D gene: NA; clone size: NA; CDR3 protein: CASMRPGETQYF; CDR3 DNA: TGCGCCAGCATGAGGCCGGGAGAGACCCAGTACTTC
CDR3 length: 18; V gene: TRBV5-1; J gene: TRBJ1-2; D gene: TRBD1; clone size: few; CDR3 protein: CASSQSGTGRVKVYGYTF; CDR3 DNA: TGCGCCAGCAGTCAATCCGGGACAGGGAGAGTCAAGGTCTATGGCTACACCTTC
CDR3 length: 13; V gene: TRBV5-1; J gene: TRBJ2-3; D gene: TRBD2; clone size: many; CDR3 protein: CASSFGTTDTQYF; CDR3 DNA: TGCGCCAGCAGCTTCGGGACTACGGATACGCAGTATTTT
CDR3 length: 14; V gene: TRBV20-1; J gene: TRBJ1-1; D gene: TRBD1; clone size: NA; CDR3 protein: CSGWWTGGYTEAFF; CDR3 DNA: TGCAGTGGTTGGTGGACAGGGGGATACACTGAAGCTTTCTTT
CDR3 length: 15; V gene: TRBV7-2; J gene: TRBJ2-5; D gene: NA; clone size: once; CDR3 protein: CASSLYGMYQETQYF; CDR3 DNA: TGTGCCAGCAGCCTCTACGGGATGTACCAAGAGACCCAGTACTTC
CDR3 length: 12; V gene: TRBV29-1; J gene: TRBJ2-7; D gene: NA; clone size: many; CDR3 protein: CSVVTVSYEQYF; CDR3 DNA: TGCAGCGTTGTTACGGTATCCTACGAGCAGTACTTC
CDR3 length: 14; V gene: TRBV2; J gene: TRBJ2-5; D gene: NA; clone size: NA; CDR3 protein: CASGLEEGQETQYF; CDR3 DNA: TGTGCCAGCGGGCTTGAGGAGGGCCAAGAGACCCAGTACTTC
CDR3 length: 21; V gene: TRBV7-6; J gene: TRBJ2-1; D gene: TRBD2; clone size: NA; CDR3 protein: CASSLASGTTSGRAPYNEQFF; CDR3 DNA: TGTGCCAGCAGCTTAGCATCCGGAACAACTAGCGGGAGGGCCCCCTACAATGAGCAGTTCTTC
CDR3 length: 13; V gene: TRBV11-3; J gene: TRBJ2-2; D gene: NA; clone size: NA; CDR3 protein: CANSQAGHGELFF; CDR3 DNA: TGTGCCAACAGCCAGGCTGGCCACGGGGAGCTGTTTTTT
CDR3 length: 15; V gene: TRBV20-1; J gene: TRBJ2-1; D gene: TRBD2; clone size: few; CDR3 protein: CSAKTGGQSYNEQFF; CDR3 DNA: TGCAGTGCTAAAACGGGAGGGCAGTCCTACAATGAGCAGTTCTTC
CDR3 length: 20; V gene: TRBV4-1; J gene: TRBJ2-2; D gene: TRBD2; clone size: NA; CDR3 protein: CASSQDPGGRAWGNTGELFF; CDR3 DNA: TGCGCCAGCAGCCAAGATCCCGGCGGGAGGGCCTGGGGGAACACCGGGGAGCTGTTTTTT
CDR3 length: 12; V gene: TRBV4-1; J gene: TRBJ2-1; D gene: NA; clone size: NA; CDR3 protein: CASSQVLDEQFF; CDR3 DNA: TGCGCCAGCAGCCAAGTTCTCGATGAGCAGTTCTTC
CDR3 length: 17; V gene: TRBV12-3/TRBV12-4; J gene: TRBJ1-1; D gene: TRBD1; clone size: many; CDR3 protein: CASSSRDRRMGNTEAFF; CDR3 DNA: TGTGCCAGCAGTTCCCGGGACAGGAGGATGGGAAACACTGAAGCTTTCTTT